This entry concerns a single T cell receptor beta chain. Its target is not known. The data stem from a study of cytomegalovirus exposure and HLA in healthy donors. Study as a whole: The Caucasian-associated ancestry cluster held 65% to 90% of a few hundred genotyped donors. Overall study results and limits: Rare TCR sequences predominated, though certain public TCRs were found in many donors.

The germline V gene encodes CDR1 MGHRA and CDR2 YSYEKL. The CDR3 is made up of 16 amino acids. J was trimmed by 4 bases and V by 0 bases; bases with no gene match: 6. Use of 60 Vbeta and 13 Jbeta primers characterized the PCR. Produced via immunoSEQ multiplex PCR; TCRdb's table is partial and in-frame only. In the table there are about 70,000 clones, about 74% of which are singletons. Sequencing was done on a sample of PBMCs. The chain is built from TRBV4-1 and TRBJ2-7; TRBD2 aligns across 10 bases. The receptor was derived from a woman aged 60 to 75 in good health and CMV-seropositive. CDR3 coding DNA: TGCGCCAGCAGCCAAGAGAGCGGGAGGGCCTTATACGAGCAGTACTTC. Translated: CASSQESGRALYEQYF.